The 12 T cell receptor beta chains reported below all come from one sample, sequenced in a study of neurological immune-mediated disorders. From the 5' RACE reads, TCRdb called clonotypes with MiXCR, one entry per CDR3 protein. The data show about 58,000 distinct CDR3 sequences, 3% to 4% seen once. The sequencing sample was made of PBMCs. Receptors were obtained from an older woman with multiple sclerosis.

Many counts were recorded for this clonotype. The chain combines TRBV6-5 with TRBJ1-1, with D hard to call. Trimming took 6 bases from V and 5 from J, leaving 13 bases between them. This CDR3 is 13 amino acids long. Looked up from germline, CDR1 is MNHEY and CDR2 is SVGAGI. The CDR3 reads CASRGILGTEAFF. The CDR3 DNA is TGTGCCAGCAGGGGCATCCTAGGGACTGAAGCTTTCTTT.

This clonotype has ten or more counts. This chain connects TRBV6-5 to TRBJ1-1; the D gene is possibly TRBD1 (5 bases). The CDR3 covers 15 residues. CDR1 MNHEY and CDR2 SVGAGI come from the germline V gene. Trimming removed 6 bases at V and 0 bases at J, with 14 bases between. The CDR3 DNA reads TGTGCCAGCAGGGGATCGGGACCGATGAACACTGAAGCTTTCTTT. This sequence encodes CASRGSGPMNTEAFF.

Notes on this clonotype: Sequence at one end of the junction differs from germline and may be a read error. CDR3 nucleotides: TGTGCCATCAAGCCTCAACATAACTGTGGCTACACCTTC. This codes for CAIKPQHNCGYTF. The chain recombines TRBV10-3 with TRBJ1-2; no definite D call. The germline V gene encodes CDR1 ENHRY and CDR2 SYGVKD. This CDR3 spans 13 amino acids.

This clonotype was observed at least ten times. CDR3: CSAVGPQDTEAFF. As DNA, the CDR3 is TGCAGTGCTGTGGGACCCCAGGACACTGAAGCTTTCTTT. V usage is TRBV20-1 and J usage is TRBJ1-1; TRBD1 is a possible D gene (5 bases). The V gene lost 5 bases and the J gene lost 3 bases, with 13 bases spanning the gap. From germline, CDR1 is DFQATT and CDR2 SNEGSKA (reference sequence). The CDR3 length is 13 residues.

This clonotype was seen at least ten times. The V gene is TRBV10-3, the J gene TRBJ2-1, with 7 bases aligning to TRBD1. Looked up from germline, CDR1 is ENHRY and CDR2 is SYGVKD. The V segment lost 7 bases and the J segment 8 bases; nucleotides outside the gene matches: 11. The CDR3 runs 14 residues. CDR3 in amino acids: CAINAGTVMDEQFF. The CDR3, as DNA: TGTGCCATCAACGCCGGGACAGTTATGGATGAGCAGTTCTTC.

This clonotype has ten or more counts. This chain connects TRBV5-1 to TRBJ1-3, with unresolved D. The CDR3 loop spans 14 amino acids. The germline V and J ends were trimmed by 0 bases and 3 bases, with 7 bases remaining between them. Germline V CDR1 and CDR2: SGHRS, YFSETQ. DNA for the CDR3: TGCGCCAGCAGCTTGGACAGTTTTGGAAACACCATATATTTT. Residues: CASSLDSFGNTIYF.

This clonotype was observed at least ten times. The J gene is TRBJ2-1, the V gene TRBV20-1; 8 bases align to TRBD2. The CDR3 runs to 16 residues. Germline trimming cut 0 bases from V and 9 bases from J; bases unmatched to any gene: 13. Germline CDR1 DFQATT, CDR2 SNEGSKA (reference sequence). As DNA, the CDR3 is TGCAGTGCTAGAGATATACTAGCGGCCCTTTATGGTGAGCAGTTCTTC. Its translation: CSARDILAALYGEQFF.

This clonotype was counted many times. V and J are TRBV5-1 and TRBJ2-7; the D is unclear. The V end lost 1 base, the J end lost 0 bases, and 14 bases lay between the germline ends. Germline assignment: CDR1 SGHRS and CDR2 YFSETQ. The CDR3 has 16 residues. Here the CDR3 DNA reads TGCGCCAGCAGCTTGTGGGTCCGCGTCCTCTCCTACGAGCAGTACTTC. It yields the protein CASSLWVRVLSYEQYF.

The chain joins TRBV18 to TRBJ1-5, with TRBD1 matching over 10 bases. The CDR3 totals 15 residues. Germline loops: CDR1 KGHSH, CDR2 LQKENI. The ends lost 5 bases at V and 4 bases at J; junction bases unmatched: 5. For the CDR3, the DNA is TGTGCCAGCTCAAAGACAGGGGGCCAGAATCAGCCCCAGCATTTT. Protein: CASSKTGGQNQPQHF.

This clonotype has a count of ten or more. The rearrangement links TRBV5-1 to TRBJ1-2; D uncertain. The ends were cut back, 2 bases at V and 2 bases at J, with 7 bases in the middle. This CDR3 has 13 amino acids. Germline-derived CDR1 and CDR2 are SGHRS and YFSETQ. CDR3: CASSLQQNYGYTF. The CDR3 nucleotides are TGCGCCAGCAGCTTACAGCAGAACTATGGCTACACCTTC.

This clonotype occurred many times. V gene TRBV18 combines with J gene TRBJ2-2; 7 nucleotides align to TRBD1. Losses at the gene ends were 4 bases for V and 1 base for J; bases not matched to a gene: 6. CDR3 length: 16 amino acids. Germline V gene data show CDR1 as KGHSH and CDR2 as LQKENI. CDR3 sequence: CASSLSGQRNTGELFF. The CDR3 coding sequence is TGTGCCAGCTCACTGTCGGGACAGAGGAACACCGGGGAGCTGTTTTTT.

At least ten counts were recorded for this clonotype. The V gene is TRBV5-1, the J gene TRBJ2-7, with a possible D match to TRBD1 (5 bases). Trimming took 4 bases from V and 2 from J, leaving 16 bases between them. CDR1 is SGHRS, CDR2 YFSETQ, per germline. This CDR3 has 15 amino acids. For the CDR3, the DNA is TGCGCCAGCAGCCCAGGGTCCAACCTAGCCTACGAGCAGTACTTC. Its protein is CASSPGSNLAYEQYF.